One T cell receptor (beta chain) is described in this entry. What it binds is unknown. TCR subtype-specific primers in iRepertoire multiplex PCR prepared libraries for bulk and single-cell sequencing. TCRdb reprocessed the multiplex PCR reads, with one entry per CDR3 protein and no DNA. This listing includes roughly 9,000 distinct CDR3 sequences. This specimen belongs to a study of T cells in severe cutaneous drug reactions. Looking at the study overall: Only probable or definite SJS/TEN or DRESS cases by RegiSCAR were enrolled. General study points: Carbamazepine-induced Stevens-Johnson syndrome or toxic epidermal necrolysis patients showed strongly raised TRBV12-4, 30% to 40% in blister cells and 4% to 5% in PBMC.

Germline V gene data show CDR1 as MDHEN and CDR2 as SYDVKM. The CDR3 runs 14 residues. The patients sequenced had a carbamazepine-induced Stevens-Johnson syndrome or toxic epidermal necrolysis reaction. The TCR comes from a human donor with a severe cutaneous adverse drug reaction. This chain connects TRBV28 to TRBJ2-1; the TRBD2 assignment by TCRdb is unverifiable without DNA. The sequenced sample was cells from a skin blister. CDR3: CASSILALYNEQFF.